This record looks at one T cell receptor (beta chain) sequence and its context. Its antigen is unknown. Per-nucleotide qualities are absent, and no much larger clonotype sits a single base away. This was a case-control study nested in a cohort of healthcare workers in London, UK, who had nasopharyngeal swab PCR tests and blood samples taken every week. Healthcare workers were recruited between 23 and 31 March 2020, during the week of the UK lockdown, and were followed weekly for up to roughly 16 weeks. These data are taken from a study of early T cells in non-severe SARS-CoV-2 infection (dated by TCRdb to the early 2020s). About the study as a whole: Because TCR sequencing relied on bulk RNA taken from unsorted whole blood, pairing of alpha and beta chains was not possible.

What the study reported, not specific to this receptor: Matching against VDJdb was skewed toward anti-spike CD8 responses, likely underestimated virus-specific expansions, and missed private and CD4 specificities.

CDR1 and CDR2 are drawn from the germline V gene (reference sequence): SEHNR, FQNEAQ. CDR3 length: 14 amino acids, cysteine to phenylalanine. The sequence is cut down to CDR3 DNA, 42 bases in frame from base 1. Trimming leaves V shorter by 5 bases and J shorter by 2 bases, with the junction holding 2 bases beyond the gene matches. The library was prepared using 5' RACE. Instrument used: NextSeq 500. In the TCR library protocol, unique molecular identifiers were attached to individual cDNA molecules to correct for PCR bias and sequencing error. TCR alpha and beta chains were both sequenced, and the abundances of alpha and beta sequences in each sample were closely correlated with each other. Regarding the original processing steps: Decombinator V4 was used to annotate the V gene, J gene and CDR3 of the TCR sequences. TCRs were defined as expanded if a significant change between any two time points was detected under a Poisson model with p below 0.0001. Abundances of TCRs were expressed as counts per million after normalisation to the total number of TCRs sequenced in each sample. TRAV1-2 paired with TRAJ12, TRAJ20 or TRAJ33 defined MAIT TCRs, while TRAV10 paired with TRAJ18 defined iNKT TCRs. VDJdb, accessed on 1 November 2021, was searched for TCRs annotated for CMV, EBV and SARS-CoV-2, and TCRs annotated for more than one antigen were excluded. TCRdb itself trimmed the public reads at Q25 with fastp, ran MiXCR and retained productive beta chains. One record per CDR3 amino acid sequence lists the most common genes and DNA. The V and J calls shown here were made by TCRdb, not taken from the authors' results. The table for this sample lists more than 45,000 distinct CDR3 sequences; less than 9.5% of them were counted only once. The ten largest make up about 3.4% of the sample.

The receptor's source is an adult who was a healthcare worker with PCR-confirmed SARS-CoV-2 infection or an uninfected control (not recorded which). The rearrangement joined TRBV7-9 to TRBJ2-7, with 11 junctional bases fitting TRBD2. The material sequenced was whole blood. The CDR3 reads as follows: CASSQLAGAYEQYF. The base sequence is TGTGCCAGCAGCCAACTAGCGGGGGCCTACGAGCAGTACTTC.